These 31 T cell receptor beta chains share one sample of origin, sequenced in a study of blood T cell repertoires in COVID-19. Clones were read by immunoSEQ multiplex PCR, and TCRdb kept only the in-frame ones, dropping some. The data hold 90,000 or so clones, with roughly 89% observed a single time. Sequencing was carried out using peripheral blood. These receptors were obtained from a man in his 60s with COVID-19, enrolled during active disease.

V gene TRBV16 combines with J gene TRBJ2-1, with 12 bases fitting TRBD2. Trimming took 1 base from V and 6 from J; bases not matched to a gene: 10. Germline V gene sequence: CDR1 KGHSY, CDR2 FQNENV. The CDR3 covers 18 residues. CDR3 region: CASSQYSLAGGPSNEQFF. DNA of the CDR3: TGTGCCAGCAGCCAATACTCCCTAGCGGGAGGGCCAAGCAATGAGCAGTTCTTC.

The chain couples TRBV11-3 to TRBJ1-3, with 8 bases lining up with TRBD1. The CDR3 spans 14 residues. Germline assignment: CDR1 SGHNT and CDR2 YENEEA. V trimming: 4 bases; J trimming: 4 bases; junction bases outside the gene matches: 3. The CDR3 reads CASSSGTGGNTIYF. CDR3 in DNA: TGTGCCAGCAGCTCCGGGACAGGCGGAAACACCATATATTTT.

The J gene is TRBJ1-4, the V gene TRBV4-1; D gene ambiguous. The CDR3 consists of 15 residues. Germline V CDR1 and CDR2: MGHRA, YSYEKL. V was clipped by 0 bases and J by 6 bases, with 11 bases between them. DNA of the CDR3: TGCGCCAGCAGCCAAGATGAGGGAAGGGATGAAAAACTGTTTTTT. Its protein product is CASSQDEGRDEKLFF.

This clone was detected once. The chain is built from TRBV28 and TRBJ2-1; TRBD1 matches at 8 bases. J was trimmed by 4 bases and V by 4 bases; bases with no gene match: 9. Germline CDR1 and CDR2: MDHEN and SYDVKM. The CDR3 is 16 amino acids. The CDR3: CASSSSRGLAYNEQFF. The CDR3 DNA follows: TGTGCCAGCAGTTCATCCAGGGGGCTAGCGTACAATGAGCAGTTCTTC.

The genes are TRBV4-1 and TRBJ2-3, with 7 bases fitting TRBD2. CDR3 length equals 17 residues. The germline CDR1 and CDR2 sequences are MGHRA and YSYEKL. J lost 1 base, V lost 0 bases, and 7 bases had no gene match. The chain's CDR3 is CASSQDLWEGRTDTQYF. The CDR3 nucleotides are TGCGCCAGCAGCCAAGATTTGTGGGAGGGCCGCACAGATACGCAGTATTTT.

This chain joins TRBV29-1 and TRBJ2-1; D perhaps matches TRBD2 (6 bases). This CDR3 contains 16 residues. The germline V gene encodes CDR1 SQVTM and CDR2 ANQGSEA. Trimming cost V 1 base and J 9 bases, with 22 bases left between them. DNA for the CDR3: TGCAGCGTTGAAGGAGTAACTAGCCTATCCCTAAGTGAGCAGTTCTTC. Encoded protein: CSVEGVTSLSLSEQFF.

This chain links TRBV27 with TRBJ2-7; no clear D gene. The CDR3 totals 15 residues. CDR1 and CDR2 from the germline V gene are MNHEY and SMNVEV (reference sequence). Trimming took off 3 bases at V and 0 bases at J, with 12 bases between the two ends. The CDR3 loop reads CASSFAPDSSYEQYF. For the CDR3, the DNA is TGTGCCAGCAGTTTTGCCCCTGATAGCTCCTACGAGCAGTACTTC.

This rearrangement joins TRBV19 to TRBJ2-2, with D hard to call. The germline gives CDR1 LNHDA, CDR2 SQIVND (reference sequence). This CDR3 has 14 amino acids. Trimming shortened V by 10 bases and J by 2 bases, and 14 bases separated the two germline ends. The CDR3 DNA reads as TGTGCCACCCTCCAGGATTTTAACACCGGGGAGCTGTTTTTT. It specifies CATLQDFNTGELFF.

This clone showed up just once. V and J are TRBV7-9 and TRBJ2-1; 7 bases map to TRBD2. Trimming took 6 bases from V and 4 from J; bases not matched to a gene: 3. This CDR3 region has 13 residues. Germline V gene lookup returns CDR1 SEHNR and CDR2 FQNEAQ (reference sequence). The CDR3 DNA reads TGTGCCAGCAGGGGGACTAAGTACAATGAGCAGTTCTTC. Protein sequence: CASRGTKYNEQFF.

The chain recombines TRBV19 with TRBJ2-7; 8 bases are a match to TRBD2. Germline V gene sequence: CDR1 LNHDA, CDR2 SQIVND (reference sequence). After removal of 1 base from V and 3 bases from J, the junction contained 2 bases not matched to a gene. The CDR3 runs to 14 residues. CDR3 amino acids: CASSIASGSYEQYF. CDR3 DNA: TGTGCCAGTAGTATAGCGAGCGGGAGCTACGAGCAGTACTTC.

The CDR3 reads CASSLEGLADNEQFF. In DNA, the CDR3 is TGTGCCAGCAGCTTAGAGGGACTAGCGGACAATGAGCAGTTCTTC. The chain couples TRBV11-3 to TRBJ2-1; 11 nucleotides line up with TRBD2. Losses at the gene ends were 0 bases for V and 5 bases for J; bases not matched to a gene: 0. CDR1 is SGHNT and CDR2 is YENEEA in the germline V gene. The CDR3 has 15 amino acids.

The V and J genes are TRBV3-1 (or the pseudogene TRBV3-2) and TRBJ1-2, with no clear D. CDR1 is LGHDT, CDR2 YNNKEL, per germline (reference sequence). The V end lost 4 bases, the J end lost 8 bases, and 14 bases lay between the germline ends. The CDR3 covers 13 residues. The CDR3 sequence is CASSLGPEEGYTF. In DNA form, the CDR3 reads TGTGCCAGCAGCCTCGGTCCCGAGGAGGGCTACACCTTC.

The rearrangement joins TRBV2 to TRBJ2-5, with 8 bases fitting TRBD2. Germline V gene lookup returns CDR1 SNHLY and CDR2 FYNNEI. V lost 5 bases, J lost 3 bases, and 8 bases stayed unmatched. There are 15 residues in the CDR3. The CDR3 region has the DNA TGTGCCAGCAGTCCCGGGGGGGGGTCCAAAGAGACCCAGTACTTC. Residues: CASSPGGGSKETQYF.

This clone has a handful of counts. The V gene is TRBV2, the J gene TRBJ2-1, with 12 bases lining up with TRBD2. Losses at the gene ends were 5 bases for V and 7 bases for J; bases not matched to a gene: 9. Germline CDR1 reads SNHLY; CDR2 reads FYNNEI. The CDR3 totals 16 residues. The CDR3: CASSRGLAGWGNEQFF. CDR3 nucleotide sequence: TGTGCCAGCAGTCGAGGACTAGCGGGATGGGGGAATGAGCAGTTCTTC.

The genes are TRBV10-3 and TRBJ2-1; 12 bases are a match to TRBD1. J lost 9 bases, V lost 6 bases, and 9 bases had no gene match. The CDR3 contains 15 residues. CDR1 is ENHRY and CDR2 is SYGVKD in the germline V gene. The CDR3 DNA reads TGTGCCATCAGAGCAACCGGGACAGGGGGCCGTGAGCAGTTCTTC. Encoded protein: CAIRATGTGGREQFF.

In its sample, this clone was seen once. The chain is built from TRBV19 and TRBJ2-1, with TRBD1 matching 7 bases. Germline assignment: CDR1 LNHDA and CDR2 SQIVND (reference sequence). The CDR3 covers 15 residues. V lost 4 bases and J lost 8; bases outside the gene matches: 11. The CDR3 loop is CASSRDNKGGDEQFF. The CDR3, as DNA: TGTGCCAGTAGTAGGGACAACAAAGGGGGCGATGAGCAGTTCTTC.

The rearrangement uses TRBV2 and TRBJ1-5; a possible D gene is TRBD1 (6 bases). Trimming shortened V by 4 bases and J by 1 base, and 17 bases separated the two germline ends. The CDR3 extends over 17 amino acids. Germline V gene lookup returns CDR1 SNHLY and CDR2 FYNNEI. This CDR3 reads CASSGTDMSTSNQPQHF. Here the CDR3 DNA reads TGTGCCAGCAGTGGGACAGATATGAGTACAAGCAATCAGCCCCAGCATTTT.

The chain recombines TRBV6-4 with TRBJ2-2, with 10 bases fitting TRBD2. The V segment lost 3 bases and the J segment 8 bases; nucleotides outside the gene matches: 9. This CDR3 comprises 16 residues. The germline CDR1 and CDR2 sequences are MRHNA and SNTAGT. CDR3 region: CASSDLPGLASGELFF. CDR3 sequence (DNA): TGTGCCAGCAGTGATCTCCCGGGACTAGCGTCGGGGGAGCTGTTTTTT.

The chain joins TRBV24-1 to TRBJ2-2; possible D gene TRBD2, 5 bases. The germline CDR1 and CDR2 sequences are KGHDR and SFDVKD. This CDR3 contains 19 residues. With 1 base removed from V and 6 bases from J, the gap between germline ends came to 23 bases. The CDR3 here is CATSDLVAGPQFSPGELFF. The CDR3 DNA reads TGTGCCACCAGTGATTTAGTGGCGGGTCCTCAATTTAGTCCCGGGGAGCTGTTTTTT.

The rearrangement joins TRBV28 to TRBJ2-4; 12 bases match TRBD2. The germline V gene encodes CDR1 MDHEN and CDR2 SYDVKM. The CDR3 totals 15 residues. J was trimmed by 8 bases and V by 4 bases; bases with no gene match: 6. CDR3 DNA: TGTGCCAGCAGTTCCCCTAGCGGGAGGGCGGACATTCAGTACTTC. It translates to CASSSPSGRADIQYF.

The chain couples TRBV3-1 (or the pseudogene TRBV3-2) to TRBJ1-1; D might be TRBD1 (5 bases). V shed 2 bases and J shed 6 bases, with 10 bases lying between them. CDR1 LGHDT and CDR2 YNNKEL come from the germline V gene (reference sequence). The CDR3 is 13 amino acids. CDR3 nucleotides: TGTGCCAGCAGCCAACAGGTAGGGGCTGAAGCTTTCTTT. Protein sequence: CASSQQVGAEAFF.

The V call is TRBV3-1 (or the pseudogene TRBV3-2), the J call TRBJ1-5; 8 bases align to TRBD1. The CDR3 loop spans 15 amino acids. Germline CDR1 and CDR2: LGHDT and YNNKEL (reference sequence). V lost 3 bases to trimming and J lost 5 bases; unmatched junction nucleotides: 6. The CDR3 DNA reads TGTGCCAGCAGCCAGACAGGGGCCAATGATCAGCCCCAGCATTTT. It codes for CASSQTGANDQPQHF.

The chain carries TRBV7-3 and TRBJ2-1, with D unresolved. The germline V gene encodes CDR1 SGHTA and CDR2 FQGTGA. The CDR3 is 13 residues long. V was trimmed by 2 bases and J by 10 bases, leaving 12 bases between them. CDR3 nucleotide sequence: TGTGCCAGCAGCTTATTAGTAGCCGGCGAGCAGTTCTTC. Translating gives CASSLLVAGEQFF.

This chain joins TRBV19 and TRBJ2-2, with a tentative D call TRBD2 (5 bases). Germline values: CDR1 LNHDA, CDR2 SQIVND (reference sequence). The ends were cut back, 9 bases at V and 6 bases at J, with 20 bases in the middle. The CDR3 extends over 15 amino acids. As DNA, the CDR3 is TGTGCCAGCTCTAGTACCATGGAGGAGGCCGGGGAGCTGTTTTTT. Its translation is CASSSTMEEAGELFF.

The rearrangement uses TRBV6-5 and TRBJ2-5; D is uncertain. CDR1 and CDR2 from the germline V gene are MNHEY and SVGAGI. The CDR3 extends over 15 amino acids. The ends were cut back, 2 bases at V and 2 bases at J, with 12 bases in the middle. CDR3 in DNA: TGTGCCAGCAGTTACCGTGGGCCGACACAAGAGACCCAGTACTTC. Translating gives CASSYRGPTQETQYF.

The V call is TRBV9, the J call TRBJ2-5; 7 bases line up with TRBD2. With 0 bases clipped from V and 6 bases from J, the junction kept 11 bases outside the gene matches. The CDR3 covers 16 residues. Germline V lookup: CDR1 SGDLS, CDR2 YYNGEE. CDR3 bases: TGTGCCAGCAGCGTAGGACCTAGCGGCAGGATACAGACCCAGTACTTC. Translation gives CASSVGPSGRIQTQYF.

This rearrangement joins TRBV12-5 to TRBJ2-6; 7 nucleotides line up with TRBD1. Germline V gene sequence: CDR1 LGHNT, CDR2 FRNRAP. The length of the CDR3 is 16 residues. The V gene end was trimmed by 1 base and the J gene end by 3 bases; junction bases not matched to a gene: 3. CDR3 sequence (DNA): TGTGCTAGTGGTTTGGGAGGGGGCAATGGGGCCAACGTCCTGACTTTC. This encodes CASGLGGGNGANVLTF.

This chain joins TRBV2 and TRBJ1-5, with D perhaps matching TRBD1 (5 bases). The V gene's germline CDR1 is SNHLY and CDR2 FYNNEI. The CDR3 covers 14 residues. V was clipped by 4 bases and J by 4 bases, with 11 bases between them. CDR3 coding DNA: TGTGCCAGCAGTGGCTTTGGGGGGAATCAGCCCCAGCATTTT. Translation gives CASSGFGGNQPQHF.

The rearrangement uses TRBV30 and TRBJ2-7; D is perhaps TRBD1 (6 bases). Trimming removed 5 bases from V and 0 bases from J, with 14 bases in between. The CDR3 is 14 amino acids. Per the germline V gene, CDR1 is GTSNPN and CDR2 is SVGIG (reference sequence). The CDR3 DNA follows: TGTGCCTGGGGAAATGACAGGAGCTCCTACGAGCAGTACTTC. Its translation is CAWGNDRSSYEQYF.

The chain is built from TRBV18 and TRBJ1-4; the D gene is possibly TRBD1 (5 bases). Per the germline V gene, CDR1 is KGHSH and CDR2 is LQKENI. CDR3 length: 17 residues. V lost 2 bases and J lost 2, with 15 bases in between. CDR3 sequence: CASSPNRQGTTNEKLFF. DNA for the CDR3: TGTGCCAGCTCACCAAATCGCCAGGGTACGACTAATGAAAAACTGTTTTTT.

V is TRBV4-2 and J is TRBJ2-4, with TRBD2 matching 7 bases. The CDR3 contains 14 residues. The germline V gene has CDR1 LGHNA and CDR2 YNFKEQ. V gave up 4 bases and J gave up 7 bases; unmatched junction bases: 7. The CDR3, as DNA: TGTGCCAGCAGCCCAGGGCCGCGGGGGAACATTCAGTACTTC. This sequence encodes CASSPGPRGNIQYF.